A single sample is the source of the 26 T cell receptor beta chains below, sequenced in a study of shared clonotypes between healthy human individuals. The protocol was immunoSEQ multiplex PCR, while the TCRdb copy is restricted to in-frame clones and leaves out a portion. The sample lists approximately 740,000 clones, 74% occurring once. Sequencing was performed on memory CD4+ T cells sorted from blood. Subset noted: CD45RA-negative fraction. Receptors originate from a woman in her 30s in good health.

The chain combines TRBV28 with TRBJ1-2; 7 bases line up with TRBD1. Germline trimming cut 6 bases from V and 8 bases from J; bases unmatched to any gene: 12. The CDR3 length is 14 residues. From germline, CDR1 is MDHEN and CDR2 SYDVKM. Here the CDR3 DNA reads TGTGCCAGCAGCCCCGGGACAGAATTATGGGGCTACACCTTC. Translation: CASSPGTELWGYTF.

The V and J genes are TRBV21-1 and TRBJ1-5. TRBV21-1 is an annotated pseudogene. The CDR3 is made up of 16 amino acids. The CDR3 nucleotides are TGTGCCAGCAGCAAAGATAGCGAGGATAGCAATCAGCCCCAGCATTTT. Its protein is CASSKDSEDSNQPQHF.

The J gene is TRBJ2-7, the V gene TRBV10-3, with 9 bases that match TRBD2. The CDR3 covers 16 residues. V shed 4 bases and J 1 base; nucleotides not matched to a gene: 8. CDR1 and CDR2 from the germline V gene are ENHRY and SYGVKD. The CDR3 nucleotides read TGTGCCATCAGTGGTGGTAGCGGGAGTGTTTCCTACGAGCAGTACTTC. This sequence encodes CAISGGSGSVSYEQYF.

As DNA, the CDR3 is TGTGCCAGCAGCCCGTGGATACTAGGTCGCAATGAGCAGTTCTTC. Its translation is CASSPWILGRNEQFF. J is TRBJ2-1 and V is TRBV5-6, with D perhaps TRBD2 (5 bases). V was cut by 4 bases and J by 6 bases, with 17 bases left in between. The CDR3 covers 15 residues. From germline, CDR1 is SGHDT and CDR2 YYEEEE.

The V call is TRBV5-1, the J call TRBJ2-2, with 7 bases aligning to TRBD2. Germline values: CDR1 SGHRS, CDR2 YFSETQ. The CDR3 runs 17 residues. V was pared by 4 bases and J by 4 bases, with 13 bases of the junction left unmatched. The CDR3 reads CASSPVLGGSGTGELFF. In DNA, the CDR3 is TGCGCCAGCAGCCCGGTACTAGGCGGGAGCGGCACCGGGGAGCTGTTTTTT.

J is TRBJ1-5 and V is TRBV23-1, with a possible D match to TRBD1 (5 bases). TRBV23-1 is placed among ORFs of uncertain function. The V and J ends lost 2 bases and 0 bases respectively, with 8 bases between them. CDR3 length equals 15 residues. CDR3 coding DNA: TGCGCCAGCAGTCAAGTTACAGGTAGCAATCAGCCCCAGCATTTT. Translation: CASSQVTGSNQPQHF.

The rearrangement joins TRBV7-8 to TRBJ2-5, with TRBD2 identical over 8 bases. This CDR3 comprises 16 residues. V was clipped by 3 bases and J by 5 bases; unmatched bases: 11. The germline V gene encodes CDR1 SGHVS and CDR2 FQNEAQ. The CDR3 loop reads CASSFKRLERGETQYF. As DNA, the CDR3 is TGTGCCAGCAGCTTTAAGCGGCTCGAGCGGGGGGAGACCCAGTACTTC.

This clone has only a few counts. The chain is built from TRBV2 and TRBJ1-1, with D perhaps matching TRBD1 (5 bases). Between the trimmed V and J ends, which lost 5 bases and 11 bases, there was a span of 12 bases. The germline CDR1 and CDR2 sequences are SNHLY and FYNNEI. The CDR3 is 11 residues long. Here the CDR3 DNA reads TGTGCCAGCAGTTTGACAGCATCGGCTTTCTTT. Translated: CASSLTASAFF.

The rearrangement links TRBV5-1 to TRBJ2-3, with D possibly matching TRBD2 (5 bases). CDR3 size: 14 residues. CDR1 and CDR2 (germline): SGHRS, YFSETQ. V was pared by 6 bases and J by 1 base, with 12 bases between. CDR3 in DNA: TGCGCCAGCACCCCGGATAGCGGCACAGATACGCAGTATTTT. Its protein product is CASTPDSGTDTQYF.

Many counts were recorded for this clone. The chain couples TRBV15 to TRBJ1-1; TRBD1 is a possible D gene (5 bases). There are 15 residues in the CDR3. V was shortened by 1 base and J by 1 base, with 10 bases between the two germline ends. CDR1 and CDR2 from the germline V gene are LNHNV and YYDKDF (reference sequence). The CDR3 is CATSRVGTGNTEAFF. The CDR3 DNA sequence: TGTGCCACCAGCAGAGTAGGGACGGGGAACACTGAAGCTTTCTTT.

This clone was found a few times. V usage is TRBV19 and J usage is TRBJ1-1; D ambiguous. Germline V gives CDR1 LNHDA, CDR2 SQIVND (reference sequence). V was clipped by 7 bases and J by 0 bases, with 6 bases between them. This CDR3 is built from 12 residues. This CDR3 reads CASKQLNTEAFF. In DNA form, the CDR3 reads TGTGCCAGTAAGCAGTTGAACACTGAAGCTTTCTTT.

This clone qualifies as medium-sized. The chain recombines TRBV7-9 with TRBJ2-7, with 7 bases identical to TRBD2. The junction had 13 bases not matched to a gene; V was cut back by 2 bases and J by 6 bases. This CDR3 is 16 amino acids long. Germline-derived CDR1 and CDR2 are SEHNR and FQNEAQ (reference sequence). CDR3 coding DNA: TGTGCCAGCAGCTTACTTGCGGGAGTAGGGGTGGGCGAGCAGTACTTC. This translates into CASSLLAGVGVGEQYF. The variable domain in full, with the rest retrieved from reference TRBV7-9 and TRBJ2-7, is DTGVSQNPRHKITKRGQNVTFRCDPISEHNRLYWYRQTLGQGPEFLTYFQNEAQLEKSRLLSDRFSAERPKGSFSTLEIQRTEQGDSAMYLCASSLLAGVGVGEQYFGPGTRLTVT.

This clone appeared a few times. The J gene is TRBJ1-6, the V gene TRBV4-1; 7 bases fit TRBD1. The CDR3 covers 14 residues. CDR1 is MGHRA, CDR2 YSYEKL, per germline. V lost 4 bases and J lost 5; bases outside the gene matches: 2. The chain's CDR3 is CASSLQGDNSPLHF. CDR3 nucleotide sequence: TGCGCCAGCAGCCTCCAGGGGGATAATTCACCCCTCCACTTT.

This clone was observed a handful of times. The V gene is TRBV7-9, the J gene TRBJ2-1, with 8 bases aligning to TRBD2. V was pared by 1 base and J by 1 base, with 3 bases of the junction left unmatched. CDR3 size: 16 residues. From germline, CDR1 is SEHNR and CDR2 FQNEAQ (reference sequence). The CDR3 is CASSLGTSQSYNEQFF. The CDR3 coding sequence is TGTGCCAGCAGCTTAGGGACTAGCCAGTCCTACAATGAGCAGTTCTTC.

The rearrangement joins TRBV2 to TRBJ1-5; TRBD1 agrees at 7 bases. This CDR3 has 15 residues. V gave up 5 bases and J gave up 4 bases; unmatched junction bases: 8. The V gene's germline CDR1 is SNHLY and CDR2 FYNNEI. CDR3 nucleotides: TGTGCCAGCAGTAATTTGGCAGGGGGGAATCAGCCCCAGCATTTT. Its protein is CASSNLAGGNQPQHF. The full variable domain, in which reference TRBV2 and TRBJ1-5 provide the parts outside the CDR3, is EPEVTQTPSHQVTQMGQEVILRCVPISNHLYFYWYRQILGQKVEFLVSFYNNEISEKSEIFDDQFSVERPDGSNFTLKIRSTKLEDSAMYFCASSNLAGGNQPQHFGDGTRLSIL.

The chain links TRBV28 to TRBJ1-2, with D tentatively TRBD1 (6 bases). With 6 bases removed from V and 8 bases from J, the gap between germline ends came to 16 bases. Germline V gives CDR1 MDHEN, CDR2 SYDVKM. CDR3 length: 13 amino acids. CDR3 residues: CASRQGLAYGYTF. In DNA form, the CDR3 reads TGTGCCAGCAGACAGGGACTCGCATACGGCTACACCTTC.

The chain recombines TRBV28 with TRBJ2-5, with D perhaps matching TRBD1 or TRBD2 (5 bases each). Deletions cut 6 bases from V and 1 base from J, with 21 bases between. The germline CDR1 and CDR2 sequences are MDHEN and SYDVKM. The CDR3 runs 17 residues. CDR3 bases: TGTGCCAGCAGCAAATCCTTCTGGGGGTCTGCCCAAGAGACCCAGTACTTC. Translation: CASSKSFWGSAQETQYF. The variable domain in full, completed from reference TRBV28 and TRBJ2-5, reads DVKVTQSSRYLVKRTGEKVFLECVQDMDHENMFWYRQDPGLGLRLIYFSYDVKMKEKGDIPEGYSVSREKKERFSLILESASTNQTSMYLCASSKSFWGSAQETQYFGPGTRLLVL.

This sequence joins TRBV5-6 and TRBJ2-5; unclear D gene. This CDR3 comprises 13 residues. Trimming stripped 4 bases from V and 3 bases from J, with 10 bases between. Germline CDR1 reads SGHDT; CDR2 reads YYEEEE. CDR3 in amino acids: CASSRTAKETQYF. CDR3 bases: TGTGCCAGCAGCAGGACGGCAAAAGAGACCCAGTACTTC.

This chain connects TRBV5-4 to TRBJ2-7; 10 nucleotides line up with TRBD1. This CDR3 is built from 15 residues. The trim removed 4 bases at V and 5 bases at J, leaving 9 bases unmatched. The germline V gene encodes CDR1 SGHNT and CDR2 YYREEE (reference sequence). The CDR3 nucleotides read TGTGCCAGCAGCACCCGACAGGGGGCTAGCAACGAGCAGTACTTC. Translation: CASSTRQGASNEQYF.

This clone was recorded once. This chain joins TRBV28 and TRBJ1-5; 7 bases agree with TRBD1. V lost 3 bases and J lost 7; bases outside the gene matches: 18. The CDR3 length is 18 residues. Germline V lookup: CDR1 MDHEN, CDR2 SYDVKM. The CDR3 DNA reads TGTGCCAGCAGTTTGCTCCGACAGGGCCGGACTCTTGGCCAGCCCCAGCATTTT. Translated: CASSLLRQGRTLGQPQHF.

This clone has only a few counts. V usage is TRBV27 and J usage is TRBJ2-3; 8 bases fit TRBD1. Germline CDR1 and CDR2: MNHEY and SMNVEV (reference sequence). The CDR3 covers 15 residues. Germline trimming cut 6 bases from V and 7 bases from J; bases unmatched to any gene: 12. The CDR3 DNA follows: TGTGCCAGCAGCCCGACAGGGGAAGCGGTCTATACGCAGTATTTT. This gives the protein CASSPTGEAVYTQYF.

The sample holds a few counts of this clone. This chain uses TRBV28 with TRBJ2-7; no definite D call. Germline V gives CDR1 MDHEN, CDR2 SYDVKM. This CDR3 is 14 amino acids long. V was cut by 4 bases and J by 0 bases, with 10 bases left in between. The CDR3 sequence is CASSSGGSSYEQYF. CDR3 nucleotides: TGTGCCAGCAGTTCCGGTGGTAGCTCCTACGAGCAGTACTTC.

The chain has TRBV6-1 and TRBJ2-2; 8 bases line up with TRBD2. V dropped 8 bases and J dropped 5; count of bases not matched to a gene: 7. From germline, CDR1 is MNHNS and CDR2 SASEGT. This CDR3 comprises 14 residues. The CDR3 nucleotides read TGTGCCAGCGACTTAGCGGGATCTACCGGGGAGCTGTTTTTT. This codes for CASDLAGSTGELFF.

About this clone itself: A much bigger clone sits one base away, suggesting this may be a read error. This sample includes further DNA sequences coding for the same CDR3. The gene calls are TRBV2 and TRBJ2-1; 10 nucleotides match TRBD2. Germline V gene data show CDR1 as SNHLY and CDR2 as FYNNEI. This CDR3 is 15 amino acids long. Trimming removed 3 bases from V and 3 bases from J; junction bases left unmatched: 2. The CDR3 DNA sequence: TGTGCCAGCAGTGAGGCTAGCGGGAGCTACAATGAGCAGTTCTTC. Translated, it gives CASSEASGSYNEQFF.

The chain is built from TRBV5-1 and TRBJ2-3, with 10 bases that match TRBD1. V shed 4 bases, J shed 4 bases, and the junction held 3 bases outside the gene matches. This CDR3 has 14 residues. CDR1 is SGHRS and CDR2 is YFSETQ in the germline V gene. CDR3 DNA: TGCGCCAGCAGCGGCGGACAGGGGGCAGATACGCAGTATTTT. As protein: CASSGGQGADTQYF.

This clone was observed a few times. The DNA of the CDR3 is TGCGCCAGCAGCTTTCAAGATACCGGGGAGCTGTTTTTT. It codes for CASSFQDTGELFF. The V call is TRBV5-1, the J call TRBJ2-2, with D unresolved. Trimming cost V 2 bases and J 5 bases, with 7 bases left between them. Germline lookup yields CDR1 SGHRS and CDR2 YFSETQ. The CDR3 has 13 amino acids.